The 20 T cell receptor beta chains presented below share a single source sample, sequenced in a study of T cell responses to AZD1222 COVID-19 vaccine. The method was immunoSEQ multiplex PCR; TCRdb's version includes in-frame clones alone and lacks a portion of them. The table lists some 120,000 clones, more than 70% of them singletons. This specimen was peripheral blood, taken on day 0 of AZD1222 vaccination. The receptors stem from an adult in good health.

The J gene is TRBJ1-3, the V gene TRBV5-1, with D maybe TRBD1 (5 bases). The CDR3 has 15 residues. Germline V lookup: CDR1 SGHRS, CDR2 YFSETQ. With 5 bases removed from V and 3 bases from J, the gap between germline ends came to 15 bases. The CDR3 here is CASRPVGGGGNTIYF. The CDR3 DNA reads as TGCGCCAGCAGACCAGTGGGGGGAGGTGGAAACACCATATATTTT.

This clone was picked up a small number of times. The V and J genes are TRBV24-1 and TRBJ1-5; 9 bases match TRBD1. CDR1 KGHDR and CDR2 SFDVKD come from the germline V gene. This CDR3 region has 19 residues. V was pared by 12 bases and J by 3 bases, with 23 bases of the junction left unmatched. This CDR3 is CAPDRGGLHNLWDNQPQHF. CDR3 bases: TGTGCCCCGGACAGGGGCGGTTTGCACAATTTGTGGGACAATCAGCCCCAGCATTTT.

This clone has more than one count but fewer than ten. The rearrangement links TRBV6-2 or TRBV6-3 to TRBJ2-4; 9 bases are shared with TRBD1. With V trimmed by 2 bases and J by 7 bases, 3 bases remained unmatched. This CDR3 has 14 amino acids. Germline-derived CDR1 and CDR2 are MNHEY and SVGEGT. The CDR3 loop is CASSYTGGANIQYF. CDR3 nucleotides: TGTGCCAGCAGTTACACAGGGGGCGCGAACATTCAGTACTTC.

The V and J genes are TRBV18 and TRBJ2-1, with 7 bases matching TRBD2. This CDR3 contains 16 residues. With 6 bases clipped from V and 6 bases from J, the junction kept 14 bases outside the gene matches. Germline V gives CDR1 KGHSH, CDR2 LQKENI. CDR3 in DNA: TGTGCCAGCTCCCCTTTATTATTAGCGGGCTTCAATGAGCAGTTCTTC. Amino acids: CASSPLLLAGFNEQFF.

The gene calls are TRBV7-2 and TRBJ2-7, with D unclear. The CDR3 is made up of 14 amino acids. Trimming removed 2 bases at V and 6 bases at J, with 14 bases between. Germline V CDR1 and CDR2: SGHTA, FQGNSA. This CDR3 reads CASSLQSSLAEQYF. The CDR3 DNA reads TGTGCCAGCAGCTTACAATCTAGTCTCGCCGAGCAGTACTTC.

The chain couples TRBV4-2 to TRBJ1-2, with D uncertain. Germline assignment: CDR1 LGHNA and CDR2 YNFKEQ. This CDR3 has 12 residues. Deletions cut 0 bases from V and 5 bases from J, with 4 bases between. The CDR3 DNA reads as TGTGCCAGCAGCCAAGATCTGTATGGCTACACCTTC. Translating gives CASSQDLYGYTF.

The rearrangement links TRBV7-2 to TRBJ1-2, with TRBD1 as a possible D gene (5 bases). The V end lost 1 base, the J end lost 5 bases, and 23 bases lay between the germline ends. Germline loops: CDR1 SGHTA, CDR2 FQGNSA. This CDR3 contains 18 residues. The CDR3 bases are TGTGCCAGCAGCTTAGTCATGTATAGAAGGGACGGGTGGTATGGCTACACCTTC. Protein sequence: CASSLVMYRRDGWYGYTF.

The chain couples TRBV3-1 (or the pseudogene TRBV3-2) to TRBJ2-2; 10 bases match TRBD2. The CDR3 consists of 18 residues. CDR1 and CDR2 from the germline V gene are LGHDT and YNNKEL (reference sequence). V was pared by 4 bases and J by 4 bases, with 12 bases of the junction left unmatched. The CDR3 is CASSRGGASGSRTGELFF. Here the CDR3 DNA reads TGTGCCAGCAGCCGGGGGGGGGCTAGCGGGAGCCGCACCGGGGAGCTGTTTTTT.

This sequence joins TRBV7-9 and TRBJ2-3, with 7 positions matching TRBD2. Losses at the gene ends were 0 bases for V and 2 bases for J; bases not matched to a gene: 8. Germline lookup yields CDR1 SEHNR and CDR2 FQNEAQ (reference sequence). The CDR3 is 17 amino acids. The CDR3 is CASSLAPASGDTDTQYF. The CDR3 nucleotides are TGTGCCAGCAGCTTAGCGCCCGCTAGCGGCGACACAGATACGCAGTATTTT.

The chain joins TRBV3-1 (or the pseudogene TRBV3-2) to TRBJ2-2; 8 bases are a match to TRBD2. Trimming took 5 bases from V and 1 from J; bases not matched to a gene: 6. CDR1 LGHDT and CDR2 YNNKEL come from the germline V gene (reference sequence). The CDR3 is 16 residues long. In nucleotides, the CDR3 is TGTGCCAGCAGCGACACAAGCGGGGGGAACACCGGGGAGCTGTTTTTT. This encodes CASSDTSGGNTGELFF.

This chain uses TRBV19 with TRBJ1-4, with D unclear. Trimming took 7 bases from V and 8 from J, leaving 17 bases between them. This CDR3 comprises 14 residues. Germline loops: CDR1 LNHDA, CDR2 SQIVND (reference sequence). Here the CDR3 reads CASTPGGAREKLFF. The CDR3 DNA reads as TGTGCCAGTACCCCAGGCGGAGCCAGAGAAAAACTGTTTTTT.

This clone has more than one count but fewer than ten. The rearrangement uses TRBV28 and TRBJ1-5; the match to TRBD1 covers 7 bases. The CDR3 consists of 16 residues. The trim removed 7 bases at V and 6 bases at J, leaving 15 bases unmatched. CDR1 and CDR2 from the germline V gene are MDHEN and SYDVKM. The CDR3 here is CASIKAQGGSGQPQHF. The CDR3, as DNA: TGTGCCAGCATCAAGGCGCAGGGGGGGAGCGGTCAGCCCCAGCATTTT. The full variable domain, its missing parts supplied by reference TRBV28 and TRBJ1-5, is DVKVTQSSRYLVKRTGEKVFLECVQDMDHENMFWYRQDPGLGLRLIYFSYDVKMKEKGDIPEGYSVSREKKERFSLILESASTNQTSMYLCASIKAQGGSGQPQHFGDGTRLSIL.

The sample holds a few counts of this clone. Other DNA variants within this sample encode the same CDR3. This sequence joins TRBV12-3 or TRBV12-4 and TRBJ1-5; D gene uncertain. V was shortened by 7 bases and J by 0 bases, with 7 bases between the two germline ends. This CDR3 region has 13 residues. The CDR3 protein is CASTPDSNQPQHF. CDR3 DNA: TGTGCCAGCACCCCAGATAGCAATCAGCCCCAGCATTTT.

The V gene is TRBV3-1 (or the pseudogene TRBV3-2), the J gene TRBJ2-3; 11 bases map to TRBD2. CDR3 length: 15 amino acids. Germline V gives CDR1 LGHDT, CDR2 YNNKEL (reference sequence). J was trimmed by 0 bases and V by 6 bases; bases with no gene match: 2. As DNA, the CDR3 is TGTGCCAGCAGACGGACTAGCGGGAGCACAGATACGCAGTATTTT. It specifies CASRRTSGSTDTQYF.

This clone came up once. The rearrangement links TRBV5-4 to TRBJ2-7; 9 bases match TRBD1. After removal of 4 bases from V and 4 bases from J, the junction contained 6 bases not matched to a gene. CDR3 size: 14 residues. CDR1 and CDR2 from the germline V gene are SGHNT and YYREEE (reference sequence). The CDR3 bases are TGTGCCAGCAGCGCGGACAGGGGTAGGTACGAGCAGTACTTC. Protein product: CASSADRGRYEQYF.

V usage is TRBV7-6 and J usage is TRBJ1-6; possibly TRBD1 for D (6 bases). The V end lost 0 bases, the J end lost 10 bases, and 19 bases lay between the germline ends. The CDR3 has 17 amino acids. From germline, CDR1 is SGHVS and CDR2 FNYEAQ. The CDR3 sequence is CASSLALVGGNGSPLHF. The CDR3 DNA reads as TGTGCCAGCAGCTTAGCGTTAGTAGGGGGTAACGGATCACCCCTCCACTTT.

V gene TRBV28 combines with J gene TRBJ2-3; maybe TRBD1 (5 bases). V shed 6 bases and J shed 4 bases, with 17 bases lying between them. The CDR3 has 15 amino acids. The germline V gene has CDR1 MDHEN and CDR2 SYDVKM. The CDR3: CASRETGPRPDTQYF. The CDR3 DNA reads TGTGCCAGCAGGGAAACAGGACCGAGACCAGATACGCAGTATTTT. Complete variable domain (other parts from reference TRBV28 and TRBJ2-3): DVKVTQSSRYLVKRTGEKVFLECVQDMDHENMFWYRQDPGLGLRLIYFSYDVKMKEKGDIPEGYSVSREKKERFSLILESASTNQTSMYLCASRETGPRPDTQYFGPGTRLTVL.

V is TRBV10-3 and J is TRBJ2-7, with D perhaps assigned TRBD1 or TRBD2 (6 bases each). CDR1 is ENHRY and CDR2 is SYGVKD in the germline V gene. CDR3 length: 11 residues. The ends were cut back, 11 bases at V and 5 bases at J, with 13 bases in the middle. The CDR3, as DNA: TGTGCCTCCGGGGGCAGCGACGAGCAGTACTTC. Its protein product is CASGGSDEQYF.

The CDR3: CASSGLRMAGNTIYF. The CDR3 bases are TGTGCCAGCAGCGGCTTAAGGATGGCTGGAAACACCATATATTTT. The chain joins TRBV28 to TRBJ1-3; D not resolved. CDR3 length equals 15 residues. Germline assignment: CDR1 MDHEN and CDR2 SYDVKM. Trimming removed 6 bases at V and 2 bases at J, with 14 bases between.

The V and J genes are TRBV28 and TRBJ1-5; D is possibly TRBD1 (5 bases). Germline V CDR1 and CDR2: MDHEN, SYDVKM. The CDR3 is made up of 15 amino acids. V was pared by 11 bases and J by 0 bases, with 17 bases between. For the CDR3, the DNA is TGTGCCGGCGGGACCGCTCTGAATAGCAATCAGCCCCAGCATTTT. It codes for CAGGTALNSNQPQHF.